The rows below give T cell receptor beta chains drawn from one sample of a study of T cell responses to AZD1222 COVID-19 vaccine. The method was immunoSEQ multiplex PCR; TCRdb's version includes in-frame clones alone and lacks a portion of them. Of under 80,000 clones listed, approximately 90% are singletons. The starting material was peripheral blood, obtained 28 days after the second AZD1222 dose. The receptors were sampled from an adult who received the AZD1222 COVID-19 vaccine. Each CDR3 is given without its conserved first and last residue. D genes are given only for firm matches.

d_gene | v_gene | CDR3aa
- | TRBV3-1/TRBV3-2 | ASSQEGSGYT
- | TRBV3-1/TRBV3-2 | AYGGQTNTGELF
TRBD1 | TRBV7-3 | ASSSGQVNTEAF
- | TRBV5-1 | ASSLTEQGHTGELF
TRBD2 | TRBV20-1 | SASGSGSLEDTQY
- | TRBV2 | ASRAGRTAGAF
TRBD2 | TRBV5-1 | ASSSRTGKAGIDTQY
- | TRBV27 | ASEGTSNTGELF
- | TRBV2 | ASNGDTDTQY
- | TRBV6-5 | ASSAGSGANVLT
- | TRBV7-2 | ASSSTVVYGYT
TRBD1 | TRBV5-4 | ASSLRVRGGGAEAF
- | TRBV4-1 | ASTLAGSGHPNTGELF
TRBD1 | TRBV9 | ASRTDGDRSYEQY
- | TRBV5-1 | ASGTTGTYNEQF
- | TRBV6-2/TRBV6-3 | ASSYGQKRWMNTEAF
- | TRBV5-8 | ASSLSPGVYQETQY
TRBD2 | TRBV5-1 | ASSSTSGGPYNEQF
- | TRBV2 | ASSPPTYEQY
- | TRBV7-9 | ASSLVQTYEQY
TRBD1 | TRBV7-2 | ASTAGQDRVFGYT
- | TRBV6-5 | ASSYSGSSYNEQF